Shown below are 4 T cell receptor beta chains from a single sample sequenced in a study of tumor-infiltrating lymphocytes in primary liver carcinoma. cDNA specific to TCR beta was made from about 550 ng of total RNA, with a constant-region primer employed for priming. Three nested multiplex PCR rounds, a slightly modified ARM-PCR method, built the TCR beta libraries. Each of the first two PCR rounds ran roughly 9 cycles with TRBV1-TRBV30 forward and C-beta reverse primers. TCRdb passed the multiplex PCR reads through MiXCR, listing each CDR3 protein once. The sample holds about 130,000 distinct CDR3 sequences, roughly three fifths seen once. From unsorted bulk tissue weighing roughly 17-34 mg, DNA and RNA were co-extracted. The source material was liver tumor tissue from sampling region 3. The subset denotes: tumor region T3, left-lateral pole. The receptors shown here come from a woman aged 55-70 years with primary liver carcinoma and hepatitis B virus infection.

This rearrangement joins TRBV7-3 to TRBJ2-1, with 9 bases aligning to TRBD2. There are 19 residues in the CDR3. Unmatched junction bases numbered 10, after V lost 1 base and J lost 0 bases. The V gene's germline CDR1 is SGHTA and CDR2 FQGTGA. CDR3 sequence reads: CASSLRASGMISSYNEQFF. The CDR3 DNA reads as TGTGCCAGCAGCTTAAGAGCTAGCGGGATGATTAGCTCCTACAATGAGCAGTTCTTC.

On this clonotype itself: This may be a read error, as it is one base from a much larger clone. The chain has TRBV28 and TRBJ2-1; D ambiguous. The V gene's germline CDR1 is MDHEN and CDR2 SYDVKM. CDR3 length: 13 amino acids. Trimming pared 5 bases from V and 9 bases from J, leaving 14 bases between. The CDR3 bases are TGTGCCAGCAGTCCCCCCCTAGTCATTGAGCAGTTCTTC. Translated: CASSPPLVIEQFF.

With respect to this clonotype: This may be a read error: a much more frequent sequence differs by one nucleotide. The chain recombines TRBV5-6 with TRBJ2-7; 7 bases fit TRBD2. This CDR3 is built from 16 residues. Germline assignment: CDR1 SGHDT and CDR2 YYEEEE. With V trimmed by 5 bases and J by 2 bases, 13 bases remained unmatched. CDR3 in DNA: TGTGCCAGCAGGTTGTTGGGCCGGAGCGGGACCTACGAGCAGTACTTC. Its translation is CASRLLGRSGTYEQYF.

The V gene is TRBV30, the J gene TRBJ2-3; D is perhaps TRBD2 (5 bases). V was pared by 0 bases and J by 7 bases, with 20 bases between. This CDR3 has 16 amino acids. Germline assignment: CDR1 GTSNPN and CDR2 SVGIG (reference sequence). CDR3 residues: CAWSVGRQTGTYTQYF. CDR3 coding DNA: TGTGCCTGGAGTGTCGGAAGGCAGACGGGAACATATACGCAGTATTTT.